The sample holds many counts of the clone carrying this T cell receptor (beta chain). Its antigen is not identified. This CDR3 is built from 15 residues. V shed 1 base and J 7 bases; nucleotides not matched to a gene: 4. This sample was included in a study of T cells in Graves' hyperthyroidism and ophthalmopathy. Clinical symptoms, serum thyroxine and TRAb, thyroid ultrasound and orbital computed tomography together formed the diagnostic basis. RNA transcripts yielded amplified TCR beta CDR3 regions. Using the HTBI primer set, a first-round RT-PCR was run on the TCR CDR3. TCRdb fed the multiplex PCR reads into MiXCR, producing one record per CDR3 protein. The repertoire has roughly 570,000 distinct CDR3 sequences, roughly 14% of them found once; the top ten carry roughly 6.6%. General study findings and limits: Ophthalmopathy was predicted by the model a median of approximately 6.6 months ahead of onset. Most expanded thyroid clonotypes above 0.001 recurred in blood.

Sequencing input: blood. The source of this sequence is a woman aged 30 to 39 with Graves' hyperthyroidism. The V gene is TRBV12-3 or TRBV12-4, the J gene TRBJ1-4; 9 bases agree with TRBD1. The CDR3 spells CASSLGNRGPEKLFF. CDR3 in DNA: TGTGCCAGCAGTTTAGGTAACAGGGGGCCTGAAAAACTGTTTTTT.